This T cell receptor beta chain was retrieved from a study of T cell repertoires in cytomegalovirus infection (dated by TCRdb to the late 2010s). Study-wide context: The HLA type of each donor mattered for the analysis, because public TCR beta signatures pointed to carriage of CMV infection along with the matching HLA type.

For sequencing, an Illumina HiSeq 1500 was employed. Using fastp at Q25 and MiXCR, TCRdb reprocessed the public reads and kept productive beta chains. Entries that share a CDR3 protein sequence are merged under the most common genes and DNA. The sample includes 150,000 to 190,000 distinct CDR3 sequences, with 20% to 25% observed a single time. Clones ranked in the top ten supply approximately 11% of the sample. This clonotype was seen more than once but under ten times. Its antigen has not been determined. Base qualities are not recorded, but no much larger clone differs from it by a single base. Study-level results and caveats: In the ex vivo response, HLA-C-restricted CMV-specific TCR beta clonotypes were dominant, and in two of eight donors the single most frequent clonotype came from this HLA-C-restricted group. Carriers of CMV infection plus the relevant HLA type were discriminated by the cumulative frequency of public TCR beta family members in the study cohort and in an independent roughly 340-donor cohort.

Counted from cysteine to phenylalanine, this CDR3 has 15 amino acids. The kept DNA is CDR3 alone, 45 bases in frame from the first base. Trimming costs V 5 bases and J 0 bases, and their ends lie 8 bases apart. The germline V gene (reference sequence) sets CDR1 to SEHNR and CDR2 to FQNEAQ. The sequencing input was PBMCs. The rearranged segments are TRBV7-9 and TRBJ2-6; the D gene is perhaps TRBD1 or TRBD2, as each covers 5 bases. This receptor was taken from a human donor in good health (CMV status not recorded). Some clones in this sample may be carry-over from other donors' samples. The CDR3 protein is CASSPGSSGANVLTF. The bases read TGTGCCAGCAGCCCAGGGAGCTCTGGGGCCAACGTCCTGACTTTC.